This TCR beta chain was sequenced in a study of PD-L1 blockade in urothelial cancer. Study at large: Earlier, patients had received 0 to 3 chemotherapy regimens.

Documented time point: peripheral blood 6 weeks after treatment start. Each patient gave between 1 and 8 samples of peripheral blood mononuclear cells, which were collected pretreatment and during treatment. Using immunoSEQ multiplex PCR, the repertoire was profiled, and TCRdb retains in-frame clones only, with some absent. The sample has around 120,000 clones, around 89% seen once. V lost 5 bases and J lost 5; bases outside the gene matches: 8. Germline V gene lookup returns CDR1 SEHNR and CDR2 FQNEAQ (reference sequence). There are 14 residues in the CDR3. The receptor's source is a man aged 55 to 70 with urothelial cancer. V usage is TRBV7-9 and J usage is TRBJ1-2; 7 bases line up with TRBD1. This specimen was PBMCs, taken around atezolizumab (anti-PD-L1) treatment. CDR3 in amino acids: CASSPGTELYGYTF. The CDR3 DNA reads TGTGCCAGCAGCCCCGGGACAGAGTTATATGGCTACACCTTC.